Listed below are T cell receptor beta chains from one sample, sequenced in a study of cytomegalovirus exposure and HLA in healthy donors. Produced via immunoSEQ multiplex PCR; TCRdb's table is partial and in-frame only. The top ten clones hold approximately 6% of a sample with approximately 200,000 clones, 75% to 80% of them seen once. Input material: PBMCs. Receptor source: a woman aged 25 to 45 in good health and CMV-seropositive. Both conserved end residues are part of each CDR3. D genes are given only for firm matches.

CDR3 protein	J gene	V gene	D gene
CSALPGQRASFEVF	TRBJ1-4	TRBV29-1	TRBD1
CASMGSGGRAFF	TRBJ1-1	TRBV25-1	TRBD1
CAIGTGEIYGYTF	TRBJ1-2	TRBV10-3	TRBD1
CASSLVLAGGPRQYF	TRBJ2-3	TRBV7-2	TRBD2
CASSYDPGDYGYTF	TRBJ1-2	TRBV4-1	.
CASSTRQGGPRAFF	TRBJ1-1	TRBV6-5	TRBD1
CAISDPGEAAEPSTDTQYF	TRBJ2-3	TRBV10-3	.
CSVVAAYEQYF	TRBJ2-7	TRBV20-1	.
CASSPSGVARDTQYF	TRBJ2-3	TRBV27	TRBD2
CSARGRDEAFF	TRBJ1-1	TRBV20-1	.
CASSSASENTGELFF	TRBJ2-2	TRBV5-1	.
CASSSGQHNQPQHF	TRBJ1-5	TRBV6-6	TRBD1
CASSPPTGGRTEAFF	TRBJ1-1	TRBV7-9	.
CASSPDRGISYEQYF	TRBJ2-7	TRBV2	TRBD1
CASSLGTGVYGYTF	TRBJ1-2	TRBV5-6	TRBD1
CASSLRGYTEAFF	TRBJ1-1	TRBV5-6	.
CASSLGGGQETQYF	TRBJ2-5	TRBV7-3	TRBD2
CAISPLTGDYGYTF	TRBJ1-2	TRBV10-3	TRBD1
CAGSLTGNYEQYF	TRBJ2-7	TRBV5-4	.
CASTKTDRKKSDTQYF	TRBJ2-3	TRBV2	TRBD1
CAITGGGEAFF	TRBJ1-1	TRBV10-3	.
CASTRDHRNTEAFF	TRBJ1-1	TRBV6-1	.
CASSRGGLQAGELFF	TRBJ2-2	TRBV6-5	.
CASSGETGGVAGNTIYF	TRBJ1-3	TRBV5-6	TRBD1
CASSQGISGTGELFF	TRBJ2-2	TRBV4-1	.
CASSLGLAGTYEQYF	TRBJ2-7	TRBV27	TRBD2
CASSLAGRHGETQYF	TRBJ2-5	TRBV7-2	.
CASSLGLGQVPTEYF	TRBJ2-7	TRBV11-2	TRBD1
CASSRDPGGPKNIQYF	TRBJ2-4	TRBV18	.
CASSYSRAGMHYEQYF	.	TRBV6-5	.
CASTPVTGVSGYTF	TRBJ1-2	TRBV6-6	TRBD1
CASSAVAGVFTGELFF	TRBJ2-2	TRBV10-1	TRBD2
CASREAPNTEAFF	TRBJ1-1	TRBV4-3	.
CASSLLAESYNEQFF	TRBJ2-1	TRBV5-1	.
CASSLTGGDSPLHF	TRBJ1-6	TRBV7-9	TRBD1
CASSLDFGNTGELFF	TRBJ2-2	TRBV11-2	.
CASSLARGGQGIFYEQYF	TRBJ2-7	TRBV7-7	TRBD2
CASSIGQGDNEQFF	TRBJ2-1	TRBV19	TRBD1
CASSLRQGTEAFF	TRBJ1-1	TRBV7-2	TRBD1
CSVVGTASTPYEQYF	TRBJ2-7	TRBV29-1	TRBD1
CASSSGLTYNEQFF	TRBJ2-1	TRBV27	.